Listed below are T cell receptor beta chains from one sample, sequenced in a study of blood T cells in healthy people across ages. TCRdb independently ran MiXCR on the 5' RACE reads; one entry per CDR3 protein. The sample lists approximately 2,000,000 distinct CDR3 sequences, 39% occurring once. Sequencing was performed on blood. The origin of the receptors is a human donor in good health. The CDR3 runs from the conserved cysteine through the conserved F or W. The D gene is left open where the match is weak. Size tells how often a clone was seen (once, few, many) or the class of an expanded clone, and some rows leave it out.

J gene	V gene	D gene	clone size	CDR3 length	CDR3 DNA	CDR3 protein
TRBJ2-5	TRBV11-3	NA	NA	15	TGTGCCAGCAGCTCCTTCCTGGGCTTCCAAGAGACCCAGTACTTC	CASSSFLGFQETQYF
TRBJ1-2	TRBV9	TRBD1	NA	15	TGTGCCAGCAGCCCAGAATCCGGGACAGTCTATGGCTACACCTTC	CASSPESGTVYGYTF
TRBJ2-7	TRBV4-3	TRBD2	NA	16	TGCGCCAGCAGCCAAGCTAGCGGGGGGCCAGGGGTCGAGCAGTACTTC	CASSQASGGPGVEQYF
TRBJ2-5	TRBV12-3/TRBV12-4	TRBD1	NA	16	TGTGCCAGCAGTTCCGGGACAGGGGGCTTTCTAGAGACCCAGTACTTC	CASSSGTGGFLETQYF
TRBJ2-1	TRBV9	TRBD1	NA	13	TGTGCCAGCAGCGGGACAGGTCACAATGAGCAGTTCTTC	CASSGTGHNEQFF
TRBJ2-1	TRBV13	TRBD2	few	18	TGTGCCAGCAGCCCCTCATTAGCGGGGCCCCCCTCCTACAATGAGCAGTTCTTC	CASSPSLAGPPSYNEQFF
TRBJ2-3	TRBV7-6	TRBD2	NA	16	TGTGCCAGCAGCTTTGGTAGCGGGGGACGCACAGATACGCAGTATTTT	CASSFGSGGRTDTQYF
TRBJ2-5	TRBV20-1	NA	once	16	TGCAGTGCTAGAGATCCCGCCCGGCCCAGACAAGAGACCCAGTACTTC	CSARDPARPRQETQYF
TRBJ2-3	TRBV29-1	NA	NA	12	TGCAGCGTTGGTCGAGGAACCGATACGCAGTATTTT	CSVGRGTDTQYF
TRBJ2-1	TRBV20-1	NA	NA	13	TGCAGTGCTAGGTCGGATCGGGGCAATGAGCAGTTCTTC	CSARSDRGNEQFF
TRBJ1-2	TRBV4-3	NA	NA	13	TGCGCCAGCAGCCAAGATTTTGAGTGGGGCTACACCTTC	CASSQDFEWGYTF
TRBJ2-7	TRBV6-5	NA	NA	13	TGTGCCAGCAGGCGGGTCAACTCCTACGAGCAGTACTTC	CASRRVNSYEQYF
TRBJ2-3	TRBV7-2	TRBD2	NA	15	TGTGCCAGCAGCCCACTAGCGGGGATACCAGATACGCAGTATTTT	CASSPLAGIPDTQYF
TRBJ2-3	TRBV5-6	TRBD2	NA	15	TGTGCCAGCAGCTTTACTAGCGGGAGCACAGATACGCAGTATTTT	CASSFTSGSTDTQYF
TRBJ2-7	TRBV5-5	NA	few	13	TGTGCCAGCAGCTCTCTATATACCTACGAGCAGTACTTC	CASSSLYTYEQYF
TRBJ2-5	TRBV27	TRBD1	NA	16	TGTGCCAGCAGTCTTTTTTTTACAGGGGGCGGAGAGACCCAGTACTTC	CASSLFFTGGGETQYF
TRBJ2-5	TRBV7-9	NA	NA	12	TGTGCCAGCAGCTTAGGTTCCAAGAAGCAGTACTTC	CASSLGSKKQYF
TRBJ2-3	TRBV7-9	TRBD2	few	19	TGTGCCAGCAGCTCGGTTTCGGGACTAGCGGGGGCCGACGTAGATACGCAGTATTTT	CASSSVSGLAGADVDTQYF
TRBJ2-5	TRBV7-2	NA	NA	15	TGTGCCAGCAGCTTATACGGGCAGACCCAAGAGACCCAGTACTTC	CASSLYGQTQETQYF
TRBJ2-7	TRBV20-1	TRBD1	NA	15	TGCAGTGCTAGATCCCCGGACAGGAGACCCTACGAGCAGTACTTC	CSARSPDRRPYEQYF
TRBJ2-1	TRBV6-6	TRBD1	few	16	TGTGCCAGCAGGAGCATTCGAACAGGGGCTCGGAATGAGCAGTTCTTC	CASRSIRTGARNEQFF
TRBJ1-2	TRBV12-3/TRBV12-4	NA	once	15	TGTGCCAGCACCTCGGACGCCCGTCCCAACTATGGCTACACCTTC	CASTSDARPNYGYTF